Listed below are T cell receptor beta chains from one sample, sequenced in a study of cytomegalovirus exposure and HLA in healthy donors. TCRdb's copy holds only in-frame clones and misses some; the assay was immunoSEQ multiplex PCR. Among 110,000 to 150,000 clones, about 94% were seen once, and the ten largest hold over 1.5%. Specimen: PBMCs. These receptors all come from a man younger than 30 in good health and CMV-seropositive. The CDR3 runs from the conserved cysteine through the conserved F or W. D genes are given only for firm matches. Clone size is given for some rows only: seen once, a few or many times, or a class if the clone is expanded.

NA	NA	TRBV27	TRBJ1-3	CASSLLGSGNTIYF	TGTGCCAGCAGTTTACTCGGCTCTGGAAACACCATATATTTT
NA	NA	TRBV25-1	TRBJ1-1	CASTRTGTEAFF	TGTGCCAGCACCCGAACAGGGACTGAAGCTTTCTTT
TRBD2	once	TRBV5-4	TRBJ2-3	CASSRTSGRGTDTQYF	TGTGCCAGCTCTAGGACTAGCGGGAGAGGCACAGATACGCAGTATTTT
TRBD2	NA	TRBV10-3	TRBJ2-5	CATKAGGNQETQYF	TGTGCCACCAAAGCGGGAGGGAACCAAGAGACCCAGTACTTC
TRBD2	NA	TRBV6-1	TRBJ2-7	CASSGRLAGREQYF	TGTGCCAGCAGTGGTCGACTAGCGGGACGCGAGCAGTACTTC
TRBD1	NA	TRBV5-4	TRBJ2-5	CASSSGTEETQYF	TGTGCCAGCAGCTCAGGGACAGAAGAGACCCAGTACTTC
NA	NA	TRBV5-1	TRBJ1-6	CASSLGPEGNSPLHF	TGCGCCAGCAGCTTGGGTCCGGAGGGGAATTCACCCCTCCACTTT
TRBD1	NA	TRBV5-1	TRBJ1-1	CASSTGVLDTEAFF	TGCGCCAGCAGCACAGGGGTATTGGACACTGAAGCTTTCTTT
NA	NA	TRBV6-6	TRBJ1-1	CASSQSGTTNTEAFF	TGTGCCAGCAGTCAGTCCGGGACAACGAACACTGAAGCTTTCTTT
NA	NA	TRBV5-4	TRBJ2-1	CASSPDGIRVSNNEQFF	TGTGCCAGCAGCCCAGATGGAATCCGGGTCTCAAACAATGAGCAGTTCTTC
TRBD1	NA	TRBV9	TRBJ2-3	CASSLRTGGMKDTQYF	TGTGCCAGCAGCCTCCGGACAGGGGGCATGAAAGATACGCAGTATTTT
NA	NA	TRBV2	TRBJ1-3	CASSVASATPVRNTIYF	TGTGCCAGCAGTGTAGCTTCGGCGACACCGGTTAGGAACACCATATATTTT
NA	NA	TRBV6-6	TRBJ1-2	CASSYSPDRNYGYTF	TGTGCCAGCAGTTACTCGCCGGACAGAAACTATGGCTACACCTTC
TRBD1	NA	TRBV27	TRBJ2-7	CASSTGQLYEQYF	TGTGCCAGCAGTACGGGACAGCTCTACGAGCAGTACTTC
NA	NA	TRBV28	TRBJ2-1	CASSVPSYNEQFF	TGTGCCAGCAGTGTCCCTTCCTACAATGAGCAGTTCTTC
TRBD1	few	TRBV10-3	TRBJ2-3	CAISRDRDTQYF	TGTGCCATCAGTAGGGACAGAGATACGCAGTATTTT
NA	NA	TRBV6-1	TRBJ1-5	CASSRSGNSNQPQHF	TGTGCCAGCAGTAGGTCAGGGAATAGCAATCAGCCCCAGCATTTT
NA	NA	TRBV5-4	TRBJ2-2	CASSFSWGGANTGELFF	TGTGCCAGCAGCTTTTCATGGGGAGGTGCGAACACCGGGGAGCTGTTTTTT
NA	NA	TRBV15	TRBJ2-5	CATSRDSLQETQYF	TGTGCCACCAGCAGGGACAGTCTTCAAGAGACCCAGTACTTC
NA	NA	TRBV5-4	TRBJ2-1	CASLTGPYNEQFF	TGTGCCAGCCTCACTGGGCCCTACAATGAGCAGTTCTTC
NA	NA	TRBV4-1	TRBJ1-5	CASSRVGGIRNQPQHF	TGCGCCAGCAGCCGGGTGGGGGGGATTCGCAATCAGCCCCAGCATTTT
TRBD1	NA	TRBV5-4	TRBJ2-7	CASSLDRGTYEQYF	TGTGCCAGCAGCTTGGACAGGGGGACCTACGAGCAGTACTTC
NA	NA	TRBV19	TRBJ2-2	CASSAGLITGELFF	TGTGCCAGTAGTGCGGGACTCATAACCGGGGAGCTGTTTTTT
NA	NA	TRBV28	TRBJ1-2	CASRGGGRVLGYTF	TGTGCCAGCAGGGGAGGGGGACGGGTCTTAGGCTACACCTTC
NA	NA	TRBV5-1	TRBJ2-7	CASSFNGYRNEQYF	TGCGCCAGCAGCTTCAACGGGTATCGGAACGAGCAGTACTTC
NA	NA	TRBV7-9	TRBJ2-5	CASSPPGQTQYF	TGTGCCAGCAGCCCCCCAGGTCAGACCCAGTACTTC
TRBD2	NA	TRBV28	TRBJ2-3	CASGSSGRDPFTDTQYF	TGTGCCAGCGGATCGAGCGGGAGGGACCCCTTCACAGATACGCAGTATTTT
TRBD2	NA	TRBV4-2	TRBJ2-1	CASSQGLAGERVDEQFF	TGTGCCAGCAGCCAAGGGCTAGCGGGAGAAAGGGTCGATGAGCAGTTCTTC
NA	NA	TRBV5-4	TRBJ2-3	CASSSGPGTTGTDTQYF	TGTGCCAGCAGTTCAGGACCGGGAACCACGGGGACAGATACGCAGTATTTT
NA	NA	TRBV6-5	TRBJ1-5	CASSRYPSGNQPQHF	TGTGCCAGCAGTCGCTACCCATCTGGCAATCAGCCCCAGCATTTT
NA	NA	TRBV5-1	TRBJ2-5	CASSSTGVYQETQYF	TGCGCCAGCAGCTCCACAGGTGTGTACCAAGAGACCCAGTACTTC
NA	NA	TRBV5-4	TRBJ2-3	CASSLTLARHWTDTQYF	TGTGCCAGCAGCTTGACGCTAGCGCGACACTGGACAGATACGCAGTATTTT
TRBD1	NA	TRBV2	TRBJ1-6	CARGQGTTPLHF	TGTGCCAGGGGACAGGGTACGACACCCCTCCACTTT
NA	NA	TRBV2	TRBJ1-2	CASIWGNYGYTF	TGTGCCAGCATATGGGGCAACTATGGCTACACCTTC
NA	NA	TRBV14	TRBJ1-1	CASSQATEKAFF	TGTGCCAGCAGCCAGGCGACAGAAAAAGCTTTCTTT
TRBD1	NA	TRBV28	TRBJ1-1	CASTGTGLNTEAFF	TGTGCCAGCACCGGGACAGGGCTGAACACTGAAGCTTTCTTT
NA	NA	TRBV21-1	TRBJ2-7	CASSKEDRCSNEQYF	TGTGCCAGCAGCAAAGAGGACAGATGTTCTAACGAGCAGTACTTC
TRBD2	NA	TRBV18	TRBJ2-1	CASSPLPGTSGGNEQFF	TGTGCCAGCTCACCACTCCCCGGGACTAGCGGGGGAAATGAGCAGTTCTTC